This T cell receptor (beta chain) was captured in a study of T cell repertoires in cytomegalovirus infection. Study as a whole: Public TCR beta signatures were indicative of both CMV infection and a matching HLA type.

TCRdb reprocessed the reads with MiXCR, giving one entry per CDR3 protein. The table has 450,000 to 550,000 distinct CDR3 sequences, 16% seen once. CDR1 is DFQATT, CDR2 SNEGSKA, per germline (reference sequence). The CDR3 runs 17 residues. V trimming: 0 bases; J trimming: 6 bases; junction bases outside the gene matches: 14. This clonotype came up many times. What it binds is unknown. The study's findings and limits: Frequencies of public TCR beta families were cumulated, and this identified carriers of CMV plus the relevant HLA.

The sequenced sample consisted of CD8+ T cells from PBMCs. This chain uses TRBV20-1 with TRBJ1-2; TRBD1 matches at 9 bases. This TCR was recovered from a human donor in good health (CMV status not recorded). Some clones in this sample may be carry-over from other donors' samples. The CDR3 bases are TGCAGTGCTAGAGACCCGGGACAGGGTGGGGTTGCGGATGGCTACACCTTC. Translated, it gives CSARDPGQGGVADGYTF.